This record concerns one T cell receptor (beta chain) sequence. Its antigen remains undetermined. Per-nucleotide qualities are absent, and no much larger clonotype sits a single base away. The sample belongs to a study of beta chain features in type 1 diabetes (dated by TCRdb to the late 2010s). Regarding the study in general: No differences in mean age, gender distribution, total cell number or subset yield were found between patients and healthy donors. A total of 85 million to 140 million sorted cells were examined across all samples, and the number of cells per subset was strongly correlated with RNA yield. The study compared TCRB repertoires of sorted circulating CD4+ T cell subsets between recently diagnosed type 1 diabetes patients and matched healthy donors. Naive and central memory subsets were obtained from all 30 or so donors, but regulatory and stem cell-like memory subsets were isolated from only 8 patients and roughly eight healthy donors.

Overall study outcomes, separate from this receptor: At VDJ recombination sites, type 1 diabetes patients had fewer insertions and more deleted nucleotides, which implies abnormalities in thymic rearrangement. In all four CD4+ subsets, TCRB CDR3 length was moderately but significantly shorter in type 1 diabetes patients. Because cDNA rather than genomic DNA was sequenced, highly expressing activated cells could have been over-represented, although no difference in activation and CD3 levels was found between groups. Because the HLA sub-analyses included only small numbers of individuals, any influence of HLA type on TCRB rearrangement was left unresolved. Naive, central memory and regulatory TCRB repertoires appeared more similar among patients than among healthy donors. PCR might favor shorter templates, but patient and control samples were amplified and corrected together, so any skew would affect both groups equally.

CDR1 and CDR2 are read off the germline V gene (reference sequence) as GTSNPN and SVGIG. The CDR3 runs 13 residues from the cysteine to the phenylalanine. Here the CDR3 DNA is all that survives: 39 bases in frame from base 1. V loses 6 bases of germline sequence and J loses 0 bases, and the interval between the two ends is 11 bases. Each donor gave one peripheral blood draw, roughly 0.11 L on average, collected into heparinised tubes. Using a panel that included CD45RO, CCR7, CD25, CD127, CD95 and CD27, naive, central memory, regulatory and stem cell-like memory CD4+ T cells were sorted on a BD FACSAria II. A purity above 95% was achieved for all sorted populations. PBMCs were isolated immediately by Lymphoprep density gradient centrifugation and stained directly without culture. So that batch effects would be minimized, each experiment stained and sorted samples in pairs, pairing one healthy donor with one patient.

The High Capacity cDNA Reverse Transcription Kit was used to reverse transcribe all of the isolated RNA, meaning that expressed TCRB transcripts were what got sequenced. Deep immunoSEQ sequencing was applied to naive, central memory and regulatory T cell samples, giving an average of about 3.57 million total reads per sample. After sorted cells were lysed in RLT buffer, RNA was extracted with DNase-treated RNeasy Micro or Mini kits, with the choice depending on cell number. To prevent cross-contamination, each cell subset was processed individually, whereas patient and healthy donor samples were processed jointly. The immunoSEQ multiplex PCR was used to amplify TCRB sequences from cDNA, generating 87-bp fragments that spanned the CDR3 region. The amplicons were sequenced using the Illumina HiSeq platform. Regarding the original processing steps: PCR bias was corrected computationally using synthetic template baselines, and reads within Hamming distance 2 were collapsed, with unmergeable singletons discarded. Reads were aligned against IMGT so that V, D and J genes, CDR3 length and insertions or deletions at six rearrangement sites could be assigned. Within each subset, clonotype counts were normalized to sorted cell number, and only after that were true diversity and Gini coefficients computed with the tcR R package. The overlap coefficient, calculated on TCRB nucleotide sequences, was used to measure repertoire sharing. Out-of-frame TCRB sequences from naive cells were analyzed to stand in for the pre-selection repertoire. The table was pulled from immuneACCESS by TCRdb, which kept in-frame rearrangements only. Such tables lose some clones; where checked, under half of the loss comes from unresolved V genes, and the rest has no known cause. D and trimming come from the DNA, and the V and J calls and clone size come from that table. A total of around 500,000 clones appear in this sample, 30% of them only once. More than 0.055% of the sample lies in the top ten.

The V and J genes are TRBV30 and TRBJ1-1; no D gene can be assigned with confidence. Sequencing was carried out using naive CD4+ T cells from blood. Sample cell subset or site, as interpreted from the label and publication: true naive CD4+ T cells. The sequence came from a young man in good health. CDR3 reads: CACRIGVNTEAFF. The DNA reads TGTGCCTGCCGGATCGGTGTGAACACTGAAGCTTTCTTT.